This T cell receptor beta chain stems from a study of cytomegalovirus exposure and HLA in healthy donors. The V and J ends lost 6 bases and 6 bases, in that order; junction bases with no gene match: 9. From germline, CDR1 is SGHRS and CDR2 YFSETQ. The CDR3 extends over 14 amino acids. 60 Vbeta and 13 Jbeta primers were used in PCR. Method: immunoSEQ multiplex PCR; TCRdb's copy keeps in-frame clones and lacks some. In the table there are some 140,000 clones, 70% to 85% of which are singletons. The sequence was obtained from a woman aged 45 to 65 in good health and CMV-seropositive. Sequencing was performed on PBMCs. The J gene is TRBJ2-1, the V gene TRBV5-1; 7 positions agree with TRBD1. The CDR3 spells CASKFSQGVNEQFF. In DNA form, the CDR3 reads TGCGCCAGCAAATTTTCGCAGGGGGTCAATGAGCAGTTCTTC.